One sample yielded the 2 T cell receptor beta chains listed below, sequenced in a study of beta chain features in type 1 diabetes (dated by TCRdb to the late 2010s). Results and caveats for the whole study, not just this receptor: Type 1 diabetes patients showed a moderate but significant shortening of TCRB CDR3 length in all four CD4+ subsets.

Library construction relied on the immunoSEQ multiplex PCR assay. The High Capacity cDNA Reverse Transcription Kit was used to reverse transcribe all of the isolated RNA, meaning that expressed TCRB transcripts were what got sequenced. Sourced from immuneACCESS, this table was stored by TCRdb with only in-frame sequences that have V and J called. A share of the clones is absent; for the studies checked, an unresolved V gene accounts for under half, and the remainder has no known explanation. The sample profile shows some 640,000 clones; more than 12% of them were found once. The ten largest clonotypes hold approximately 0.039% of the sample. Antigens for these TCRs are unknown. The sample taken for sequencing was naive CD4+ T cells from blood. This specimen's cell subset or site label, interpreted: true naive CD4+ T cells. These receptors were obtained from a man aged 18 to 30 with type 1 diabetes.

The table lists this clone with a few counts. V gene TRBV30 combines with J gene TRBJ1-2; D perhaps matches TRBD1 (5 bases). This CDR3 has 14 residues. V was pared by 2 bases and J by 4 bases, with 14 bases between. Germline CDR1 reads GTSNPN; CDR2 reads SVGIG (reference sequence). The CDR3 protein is CAWSPSVGAYGYTF. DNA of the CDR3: TGTGCCTGGAGTCCCTCCGTAGGGGCCTATGGCTACACCTTC.

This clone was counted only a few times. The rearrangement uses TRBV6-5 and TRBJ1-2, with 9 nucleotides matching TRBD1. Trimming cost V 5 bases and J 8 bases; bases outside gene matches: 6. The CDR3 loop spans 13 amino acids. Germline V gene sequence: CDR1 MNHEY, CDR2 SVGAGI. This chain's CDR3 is CASSPGTGQGYTF. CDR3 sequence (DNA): TGTGCCAGCAGTCCCGGGACAGGGCAAGGCTACACCTTC.